The 29 T cell receptor beta chains below come from one sample, sequenced in a study of blood T cell repertoires in COVID-19. TCRdb's copy holds only in-frame clones and misses some; the assay was immunoSEQ multiplex PCR. The data show about 440,000 clones, around 89% seen once. The sequencing input was peripheral blood. The receptors were sampled from a woman aged 25 to 39 with acute or convalescent COVID-19.

V gene TRBV2 combines with J gene TRBJ2-7; 7 nucleotides match TRBD1. Germline V gene sequence: CDR1 SNHLY, CDR2 FYNNEI. This CDR3 comprises 13 residues. Trimming removed 7 bases from V and 4 bases from J; junction bases left unmatched: 7. The CDR3 is CASIRQGIYEQYF. In DNA, the CDR3 is TGTGCCAGCATTAGACAGGGCATATACGAGCAGTACTTC. Filled out from reference TRBV2 and TRBJ2-7, the complete variable domain reads EPEVTQTPSHQVTQMGQEVILRCVPISNHLYFYWYRQILGQKVEFLVSFYNNEISEKSEIFDDQFSVERPDGSNFTLKIRSTKLEDSAMYFCASIRQGIYEQYFGPGTRLTVT.

This rearrangement joins TRBV2 to TRBJ2-7; no firm D call. The CDR3 length is 14 residues. Trimming stripped 6 bases from V and 0 bases from J, with 12 bases between. The V gene's germline CDR1 is SNHLY and CDR2 FYNNEI. The CDR3 DNA is TGTGCCAGCAGGCCGGGTCTAAGCTCCTACGAGCAGTACTTC. Amino acids: CASRPGLSSYEQYF.

The J gene is TRBJ2-3, the V gene TRBV9, with 8 bases fitting TRBD2. V was clipped by 7 bases and J by 6 bases; unmatched bases: 10. Germline CDR1 and CDR2: SGDLS and YYNGEE. The CDR3 is 14 residues long. For the CDR3, the DNA is TGTGCCAGCGCCCCCTCGGGGGGGCAGGATACGCAGTATTTT. The encoded protein is CASAPSGGQDTQYF.

The CDR3 sequence: CASSPSTGGFPSPYNEQFF. The CDR3 coding sequence is TGTGCCAGCAGTCCGTCGACAGGGGGCTTCCCCAGCCCCTACAATGAGCAGTTCTTC. The rearrangement joins TRBV28 to TRBJ2-1; 10 nucleotides agree with TRBD1. J gave up 2 bases and V 5 bases, and 15 bases lay outside the gene matches. This CDR3 is built from 19 residues. The germline V gene has CDR1 MDHEN and CDR2 SYDVKM.

The J gene is TRBJ1-2, the V gene TRBV28, with 7 bases aligning to TRBD1. The ends lost 5 bases at V and 3 bases at J; junction bases unmatched: 21. Germline V lookup: CDR1 MDHEN, CDR2 SYDVKM. The CDR3 totals 19 residues. The CDR3 nucleotides read TGTGCCAGCAGTCCTCTAGGGGGGACAGCGGTCGGACGCGACTATGGCTACACCTTC. Translation gives CASSPLGGTAVGRDYGYTF.

The CDR3 nucleotides are TGTGCCAGCAGCCAACCCGGGACAGCGTTCTACGAGCAGTACTTC. This encodes CASSQPGTAFYEQYF. This sequence joins TRBV4-2 and TRBJ2-7; 7 bases are shared with TRBD1. CDR1 is LGHNA, CDR2 YNFKEQ, per germline. The CDR3 spans 15 residues. V dropped 2 bases and J dropped 3; count of bases not matched to a gene: 7.

This chain links TRBV7-9 with TRBJ2-1; no definite D call. Germline V gives CDR1 SEHNR, CDR2 FQNEAQ (reference sequence). Trimming removed 0 bases from V and 7 bases from J, with 7 bases in between. CDR3 size: 13 residues. The CDR3 spells CASSLARRNEQFF. The CDR3 DNA reads as TGTGCCAGCAGCTTAGCCAGAAGAAATGAGCAGTTCTTC.

This clone was counted at least ten times. The V gene is TRBV5-4, the J gene TRBJ1-1; 8 bases match TRBD1. This CDR3 spans 15 amino acids. CDR1 and CDR2 from the germline V gene are SGHNT and YYREEE (reference sequence). The junction had 2 bases not matched to a gene; V was cut back by 0 bases and J by 1 base. The DNA for the CDR3 is TGTGCCAGCAGCTTGGACGGACAGGGGAACACTGAAGCTTTCTTT. Its translation is CASSLDGQGNTEAFF.

CDR3 sequence reads: CASSGDTVGDTEAFF. DNA for the CDR3: TGTGCCAGCAGTGGGGACACCGTGGGAGACACTGAAGCTTTCTTT. The chain is built from TRBV25-1 and TRBJ1-1; weak D call: TRBD1 (6 bases). The V end was cut by 4 bases, the J end by 3 bases, with 15 bases between. The CDR3 length is 15 residues. Germline CDR1 and CDR2: MGHDK and SYGVNS.

The chain employs TRBV7-7 and TRBJ2-5, with D possibly matching TRBD2 (6 bases). The CDR3 extends over 14 amino acids. V lost 5 bases and J 5 bases, leaving 15 bases between the germline ends. Germline V gives CDR1 SSHAT, CDR2 FNYEAQ (reference sequence). The CDR3 nucleotides read TGTGCCAGCAGCGCCACCGGGGGTAGGGAGACCCAGTACTTC. This sequence encodes CASSATGGRETQYF.

This clone appeared once. In nucleotides, the CDR3 is TGTGCCAGCAGTTACCCTCGTCGGGGGGGGGACAATGAGCAGTTCTTC. It yields the protein CASSYPRRGGDNEQFF. This sequence joins TRBV6-6 and TRBJ2-1; the match to TRBD2 covers 8 bases. V dropped 2 bases and J dropped 5; count of bases not matched to a gene: 8. Germline CDR1 is MNHNY and CDR2 is SVGAGI (reference sequence). The CDR3 totals 16 residues.

This chain links TRBV4-1 with TRBJ1-1; D not resolved. V gave up 0 bases and J gave up 0 bases, with 11 bases separating them. CDR1 and CDR2 (germline): MGHRA, YSYEKL. The CDR3 extends over 16 amino acids. The CDR3 sequence: CASSQEIGLMNTEAFF. The CDR3 DNA is TGCGCCAGCAGCCAAGAGATTGGACTCATGAACACTGAAGCTTTCTTT.

V gene TRBV28 combines with J gene TRBJ1-3; D not certain. Germline V gives CDR1 MDHEN, CDR2 SYDVKM. Trimming shortened V by 3 bases and J by 0 bases, and 6 bases separated the two germline ends. CDR3 length: 14 residues. The CDR3 nucleotides are TGTGCCAGCAGTTTCATGAGCTCTGGAAACACCATATATTTT. Protein: CASSFMSSGNTIYF.

The V call is TRBV5-1, the J call TRBJ2-1; 14 nucleotides match TRBD2. The germline CDR1 and CDR2 sequences are SGHRS and YFSETQ. The CDR3 is made up of 16 amino acids. The V segment lost 3 bases and the J segment 8 bases; nucleotides outside the gene matches: 7. As DNA, the CDR3 is TGCGCCAGCAGCTCCGGACTAGCGGGGGGTTTATATGAGCAGTTCTTC. Translated, it gives CASSSGLAGGLYEQFF.

The rearrangement uses TRBV12-5 and TRBJ1-2, with 10 bases aligning to TRBD1. Germline assignment: CDR1 LGHNT and CDR2 FRNRAP. CDR3 length: 15 amino acids. The J segment lost 4 bases and the V segment lost 7 bases, leaving 9 bases of the junction unmatched. CDR3 sequence: CASAPGQGSLYGYTF. The DNA for the CDR3 is TGTGCTAGTGCCCCGGGACAGGGGAGTCTCTATGGCTACACCTTC. The whole variable domain, filled in from reference TRBV12-5 and TRBJ1-2, reads DARVTQTPRHKVTEMGQEVTMRCQPILGHNTVFWYRQTMMQGLELLAYFRNRAPLDDSGMPKDRFSAEMPDATLATLKIQPSEPRDSAVYFCASAPGQGSLYGYTFGSGTRLTVV.

The rearrangement joins TRBV21-1 to TRBJ2-7; the D call in the table, TRBD1, was not verified against the DNA. TRBV21-1 is deemed a pseudogene. The CDR3 has 17 amino acids. This CDR3 is CASSKVGKQFPPYEQYF. The CDR3 DNA reads as TGTGCCAGCAGCAAAGTCGGTAAACAGTTTCCTCCCTACGAGCAGTACTTC.

The chain employs TRBV3-1 (or the pseudogene TRBV3-2) and TRBJ1-6; D is unclear. The CDR3 has 13 amino acids. From germline, CDR1 is LGHDT and CDR2 YNNKEL (reference sequence). Trimming cost V 4 bases and J 9 bases, with 10 bases left between them. CDR3 sequence (DNA): TGTGCCAGCAGCCTGGACTGGGGTTCACCCCTCCACTTT. This translates into CASSLDWGSPLHF.

J is TRBJ1-1 and V is TRBV4-1; D is possibly TRBD1 (5 bases). Per the germline V gene, CDR1 is MGHRA and CDR2 is YSYEKL. The CDR3 has 14 residues. The germline V and J ends were trimmed by 4 bases and 1 base, with 10 bases remaining between them. CDR3 bases: TGCGCCAGCAGCCCAGGCGACAGGAACACTGAAGCTTTCTTT. Its translation: CASSPGDRNTEAFF.

The chain recombines TRBV3-1 (or the pseudogene TRBV3-2) with TRBJ2-1, with 8 bases lining up with TRBD1. This CDR3 contains 12 residues. J was trimmed by 9 bases and V by 3 bases; bases with no gene match: 1. The germline V gene has CDR1 LGHDT and CDR2 YNNKEL (reference sequence). The CDR3 DNA reads as TGTGCCAGCAGCCAGACAGGGGCTGAGCAGTTCTTC. Its protein is CASSQTGAEQFF.

This chain joins TRBV11-3 and TRBJ2-1; TRBD2 is a possible D gene (6 bases). Per the germline V gene, CDR1 is SGHNT and CDR2 is YENEEA. The germline V and J ends were trimmed by 1 base and 12 bases, with 10 bases remaining between them. The CDR3 has 12 amino acids. CDR3 sequence reads: CASSLGRGRQFF. CDR3 nucleotide sequence: TGTGCCAGCAGCTTAGGGAGGGGACGGCAGTTCTTC.

The chain is built from TRBV19 and TRBJ1-2, with TRBD1 as a possible D gene (5 bases). CDR3 length: 17 amino acids. Germline CDR1 and CDR2: LNHDA and SQIVND (reference sequence). V lost 0 bases and J 3 bases, leaving 17 bases between the germline ends. CDR3 protein: CASSIDGGAGYDYGYTF. The CDR3 coding sequence is TGTGCCAGTAGTATAGATGGGGGTGCGGGATACGACTATGGCTACACCTTC.

The chain joins TRBV6-2 or TRBV6-3 to TRBJ1-5, with 7 bases aligning to TRBD1. V gave up 5 bases and J gave up 5 bases; unmatched junction bases: 12. Germline V gene lookup returns CDR1 MNHEY and CDR2 SVGEGT. This CDR3 comprises 16 residues. CDR3 protein: CASSTPRDSPYQPQHF. For the CDR3, the DNA is TGTGCCAGCAGTACCCCACGGGACAGTCCTTATCAGCCCCAGCATTTT.

This chain joins TRBV3-1 (or the pseudogene TRBV3-2) and TRBJ2-7; no definite D call. CDR3 length: 12 amino acids. The V gene's germline CDR1 is LGHDT and CDR2 YNNKEL (reference sequence). Trimming left V 5 bases short and J 5 bases short, with 10 bases between. The CDR3 is CASSGGTDEQYF. The DNA of the CDR3 is TGTGCCAGCAGCGGCGGCACGGACGAGCAGTACTTC.

The chain couples TRBV5-6 to TRBJ2-2; 9 bases align to TRBD1. V lost 5 bases and J lost 5; bases outside the gene matches: 4. Germline-derived CDR1 and CDR2 are SGHDT and YYEEEE. CDR3 length: 14 amino acids. The CDR3 region has the DNA TGTGCCAGCAGTTGGGACAGGGCAACCGGGGAGCTGTTTTTT. The encoded protein is CASSWDRATGELFF.

This clone has a single count. This chain connects TRBV4-1 to TRBJ2-1; D gene uncertain. With 4 bases removed from V and 0 bases from J, the gap between germline ends came to 10 bases. The CDR3 has 15 amino acids. CDR1 is MGHRA, CDR2 YSYEKL, per germline. In nucleotides, the CDR3 is TGCGCCAGCAGCCCCTCCCCTAGCTCCTACAATGAGCAGTTCTTC. Translating gives CASSPSPSSYNEQFF.

The genes are TRBV29-1 and TRBJ2-5, with 9 bases matching TRBD1. J gave up 6 bases and V 6 bases, and 8 bases lay outside the gene matches. The CDR3 totals 13 residues. Germline CDR1 is SQVTM and CDR2 is ANQGSEA. This chain's CDR3 is CSVGPGQGQTQYF. CDR3 nucleotides: TGCAGCGTGGGGCCGGGACAGGGACAGACCCAGTACTTC. The full variable domain, rest sourced from reference TRBV29-1 and TRBJ2-5, is SAVISQKPSRDICQRGTSLTIQCQVDSQVTMMFWYRQQPGQSLTLIATANQGSEATYESGFVIDKFPISRPNLTFSTLTVSNMSPEDSSIYLCSVGPGQGQTQYFGPGTRLLVL.

This chain connects TRBV27 to TRBJ1-2, with D unclear. CDR3 length: 13 residues. The V and J ends lost 5 bases and 8 bases respectively, with 15 bases between them. The V gene's germline CDR1 is MNHEY and CDR2 SMNVEV (reference sequence). The CDR3 region has the DNA TGTGCCAGCAGTCCGGCAGGCAACCCGGGCTACACCTTC. This codes for CASSPAGNPGYTF.

This sequence joins TRBV5-4 and TRBJ1-6, with D perhaps TRBD1 (5 bases). Looked up from germline, CDR1 is SGHNT and CDR2 is YYREEE (reference sequence). The CDR3 consists of 14 residues. Trimming removed 0 bases from V and 8 bases from J, with 9 bases in between. The CDR3 region has the DNA TGTGCCAGCAGCTTGGCGGAGGGGTATTCACCCCTCCACTTT. Translated: CASSLAEGYSPLHF.

The chain joins TRBV5-1 to TRBJ1-6; tentatively, D is TRBD1 (6 bases). This CDR3 comprises 14 residues. Between the trimmed V and J ends, which lost 4 bases and 5 bases, there was a span of 10 bases. The germline gives CDR1 SGHRS, CDR2 YFSETQ. CDR3 sequence reads: CASSRGGNNSPLHF. The CDR3 region has the DNA TGCGCCAGCAGCCGTGGGGGCAATAATTCACCCCTCCACTTT.